This T cell receptor beta chain comes out of a study of regulatory T cells in long-lasting Graves disease. The time point here: newly diagnosed GD, antithyroid drugs for less than 3 months. From PBMCs, RNA was extracted and then used to make the TCR library. Roughly 9.3 milliliters of peripheral blood were taken and placed in EDTA tubes. This clonotype showed up just a few times. Its antigen is as yet unknown. Study-wide findings and caveats: Thyroid tissue was not sampled; only peripheral blood was.

V lost 0 bases, J lost 0 bases, and 14 bases lay in between. The CDR3 runs 18 residues. Germline V lookup: CDR1 MNHEY, CDR2 SVGEGT. Libraries of TCR beta came from iRepertoire HTBI primers plus Arm-PCR of CDR3 regions. Each CDR3 protein gets one entry after TCRdb re-called the multiplex PCR reads with MiXCR. The table shows under 300,000 distinct CDR3 sequences, with roughly 21% occurring only once. The sequences come from peripheral blood mononuclear cells (PBMCs), collected at new diagnosis, from a patient treated with antithyroid drugs. This TCR was recovered from a female donor with Graves disease. The chain joins TRBV6-2 or TRBV6-3 to TRBJ1-4; D is unclear. CDR3 residues: CASSYSYVVEATNEKLFF. In DNA, the CDR3 is TGTGCCAGCAGTTACTCGTATGTAGTGGAAGCAACTAATGAAAAACTGTTTTTT.